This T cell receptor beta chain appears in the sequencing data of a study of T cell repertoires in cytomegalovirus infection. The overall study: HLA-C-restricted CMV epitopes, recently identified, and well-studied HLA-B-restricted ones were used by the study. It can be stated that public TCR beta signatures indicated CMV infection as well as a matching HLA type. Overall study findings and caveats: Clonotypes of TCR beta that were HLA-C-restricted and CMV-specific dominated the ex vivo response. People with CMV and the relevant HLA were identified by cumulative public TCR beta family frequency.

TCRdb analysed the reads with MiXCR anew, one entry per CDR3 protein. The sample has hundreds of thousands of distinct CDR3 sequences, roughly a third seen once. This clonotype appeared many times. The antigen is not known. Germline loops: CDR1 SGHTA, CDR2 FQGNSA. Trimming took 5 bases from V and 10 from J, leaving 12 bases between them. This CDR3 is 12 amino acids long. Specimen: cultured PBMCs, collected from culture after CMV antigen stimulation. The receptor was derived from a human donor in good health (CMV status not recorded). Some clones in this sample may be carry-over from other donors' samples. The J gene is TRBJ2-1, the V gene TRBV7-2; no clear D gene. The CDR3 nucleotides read TGTGCCAGCAGCCGTAACCGAGACGAGCAGTTCTTC. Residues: CASSRNRDEQFF.